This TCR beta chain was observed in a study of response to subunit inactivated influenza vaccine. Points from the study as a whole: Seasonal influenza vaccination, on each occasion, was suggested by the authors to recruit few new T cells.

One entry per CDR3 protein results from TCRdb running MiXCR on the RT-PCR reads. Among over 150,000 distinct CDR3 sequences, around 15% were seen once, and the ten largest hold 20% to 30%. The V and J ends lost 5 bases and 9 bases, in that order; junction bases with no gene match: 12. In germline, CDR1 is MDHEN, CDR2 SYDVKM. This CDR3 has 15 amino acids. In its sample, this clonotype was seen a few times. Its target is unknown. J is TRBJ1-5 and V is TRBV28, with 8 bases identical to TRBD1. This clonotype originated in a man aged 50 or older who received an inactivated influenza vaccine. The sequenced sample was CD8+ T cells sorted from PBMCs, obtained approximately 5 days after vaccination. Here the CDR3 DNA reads TGTGCCAGCAGTCCGGGGACAGGTGGGGACTGGCCCCAGCATTTT. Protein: CASSPGTGGDWPQHF.